These T cell receptor beta chains were read from a single sample in a study of tissue T cells after allogeneic stem cell transplantation. Produced via immunoSEQ multiplex PCR; TCRdb's table is partial and in-frame only. The data contain 500 to 750 clones, 73% of them singletons. The sample here was blood, taken at autopsy. Source of these receptors: a female patient aged 18 to 49 with steroid-refractory graft-versus-host disease after an allogeneic stem cell transplant. Some T cells may be graft donor cells. Each CDR3 is given without its conserved first and last residue.

TRBV5-1	TRBJ2-7	ASSWGGTSAYEQY
TRBV5-3	TRBJ1-6	ARSLRTVTSSPLH
TRBV7-2	TRBJ1-1	ASSPWVEAF
TRBV5-1	TRBJ2-7	ASSLEPPRYEQY
TRBV29-1	TRBJ2-1	SVEGTSGRKSYNEQF
TRBV5-6	TRBJ2-7	ASSLRQGLNEQY
TRBV7-9	TRBJ1-1	ASSWGPNTRTEAF
TRBV11-2	TRBJ2-3	ASTTYTDTQY
TRBV4-1	TRBJ2-5	ASSQDTKTQY
TRBV30	TRBJ2-7	AWSGRGTGFPLSYEQY
TRBV7-8	TRBJ1-1	ASSPQGLNTEAF
TRBV13	TRBJ2-7	ASSLGRGYEQY
TRBV6-5	TRBJ2-7	ASSYGLRGYEQY
TRBV27	TRBJ2-4	ASSSPSDAKNIQY
TRBV7-9	TRBJ1-1	ASSKEWDGFSF
TRBV27	TRBJ1-2	ASSLYWALQSSYT
TRBV19	TRBJ1-4	ASSLNTAGNEKLF
TRBV6-5	TRBJ2-2	ASSYLRGQEAGELF
TRBV14	TRBJ1-5	ASSQDREGGDQPQH
TRBV6-1	TRBJ1-2	ASSEEGGRFYGYT
TRBV5-1	TRBJ2-7	ASSLIPQATSYEQY
TRBV29-1	TRBJ1-4	SFRQGNSEKLF
TRBV9	TRBJ2-2	ASSVSIGVNTGELF
TRBV19	TRBJ2-7	ASSIGGREWGEQY
TRBV5-4	TRBJ2-7	ASSLVVRGNYEQY
TRBV6-5	TRBJ2-2	ASTLTWSGELF
TRBV27	TRBJ2-7	ASSAGTGPFEQY
TRBV27	TRBJ2-3	ASSFQGTDTQY
TRBV6-5	TRBJ1-1	ASRSGAMNTEAF